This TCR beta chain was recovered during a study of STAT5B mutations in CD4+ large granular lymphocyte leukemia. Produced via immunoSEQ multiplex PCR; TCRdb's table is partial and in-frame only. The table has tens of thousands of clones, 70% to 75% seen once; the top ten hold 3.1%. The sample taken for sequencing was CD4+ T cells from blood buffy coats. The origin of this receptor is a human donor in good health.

CDR3 coding DNA: TGTGCCAGCAGTTACTACAGGGGGCTAGCGTACGAGCAGTACTTC. Translating it yields CASSYYRGLAYEQYF. The gene calls are TRBV6-5 and TRBJ2-7; 9 nucleotides agree with TRBD1. In germline, CDR1 is MNHEY, CDR2 SVGAGI. The V segment lost 1 base and the J segment 4 bases; nucleotides outside the gene matches: 5. The CDR3 spans 15 residues.